This T cell receptor (beta chain) was captured in a study of beta chain features in type 1 diabetes. General study points: For Type 1 diabetes patients, all four CD4+ subsets carried TCRB CDR3s that were moderately but significantly shorter.

Expressed TCRB transcripts were sequenced, since all the RNA that had been isolated was reverse transcribed. Approximately 4 million reads was the average for naive, central memory and regulatory T cell samples. The protocol was immunoSEQ multiplex PCR, while the TCRdb copy is restricted to in-frame clones and leaves out a portion. Here the sample spans 160,000 or so clones, roughly 60% being singletons. About this clone: The antigen remains undetermined.

Staining for CD45RO/CCR7/CD25/CD127/CD95/CD27 allowed sorting of CD4+ naive, central memory, regulatory and stem cell-like memory cells. CDR1 and CDR2 (germline): SGDLS, YYNGEE. V was cut by 8 bases and J by 4 bases, with 12 bases left in between. This CDR3 is 12 amino acids long. Sequencing was performed on naive CD4+ T cells from blood. The chain recombines TRBV9 with TRBJ1-1; D gene ambiguous. The clonotype was recovered from a man in his thirties or forties with type 1 diabetes. CDR3 amino acids: CASTEPGTEAFF. The CDR3 DNA reads as TGTGCCAGTACCGAGCCCGGCACTGAAGCTTTCTTT. The full variable domain, rest sourced from reference TRBV9 and TRBJ1-1, is DSGVTQTPKHLITATGQRVTLRCSPRSGDLSVYWYQQSLDQGLQFLIQYYNGEERAKGNILERFSAQQFPDLHSELNLSSLELGDSALYFCASTEPGTEAFFGQGTRLTVV.